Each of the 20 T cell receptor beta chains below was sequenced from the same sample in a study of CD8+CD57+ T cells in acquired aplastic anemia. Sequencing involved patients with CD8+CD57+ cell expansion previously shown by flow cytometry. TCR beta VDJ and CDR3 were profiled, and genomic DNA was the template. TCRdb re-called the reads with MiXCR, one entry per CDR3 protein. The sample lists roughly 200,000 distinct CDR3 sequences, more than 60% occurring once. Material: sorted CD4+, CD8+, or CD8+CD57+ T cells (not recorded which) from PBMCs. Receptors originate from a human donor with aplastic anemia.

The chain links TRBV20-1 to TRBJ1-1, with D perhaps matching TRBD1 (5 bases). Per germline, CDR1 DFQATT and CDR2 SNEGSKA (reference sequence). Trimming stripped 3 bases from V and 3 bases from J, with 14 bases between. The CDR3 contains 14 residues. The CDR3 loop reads CSARGRGFDTEAFF. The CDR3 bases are TGCAGTGCTAGGGGAAGGGGATTTGACACTGAAGCTTTCTTT.

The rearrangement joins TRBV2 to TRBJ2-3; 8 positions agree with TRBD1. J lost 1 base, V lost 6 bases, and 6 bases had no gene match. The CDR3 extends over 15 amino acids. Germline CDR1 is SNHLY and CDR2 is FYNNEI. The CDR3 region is CASRGDRGGTDTQYF. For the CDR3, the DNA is TGTGCCAGCAGGGGAGACAGGGGAGGCACAGATACGCAGTATTTT.

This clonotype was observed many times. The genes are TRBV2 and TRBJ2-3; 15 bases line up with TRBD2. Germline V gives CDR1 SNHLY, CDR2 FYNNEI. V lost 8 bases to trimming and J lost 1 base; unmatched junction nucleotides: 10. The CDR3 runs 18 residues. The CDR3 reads CASESWTSGGAGTDTQYF. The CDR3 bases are TGTGCCAGCGAGTCCTGGACTAGCGGGGGGGCGGGCACAGATACGCAGTATTTT.

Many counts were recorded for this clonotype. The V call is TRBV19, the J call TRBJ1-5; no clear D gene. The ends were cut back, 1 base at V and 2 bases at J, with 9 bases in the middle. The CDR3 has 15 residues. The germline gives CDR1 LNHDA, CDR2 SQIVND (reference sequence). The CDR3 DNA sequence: TGTGCCAGTAGTATAGTTGGCTCCCGCAATCAGCCCCAGCATTTT. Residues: CASSIVGSRNQPQHF. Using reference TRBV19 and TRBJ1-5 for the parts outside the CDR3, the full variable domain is DGGITQSPKYLFRKEGQNVTLSCEQNLNHDAMYWYRQDPGQGLRLIYYSQIVNDFQKGDIAEGYSVSREKKESFPLTVTSAQKNPTAFYLCASSIVGSRNQPQHFGDGTRLSIL.

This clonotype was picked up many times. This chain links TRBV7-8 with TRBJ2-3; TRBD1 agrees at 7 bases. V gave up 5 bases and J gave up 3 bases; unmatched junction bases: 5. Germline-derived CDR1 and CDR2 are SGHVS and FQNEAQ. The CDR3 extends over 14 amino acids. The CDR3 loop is CASSPRDRTDTQYF. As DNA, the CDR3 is TGTGCCAGCAGCCCTCGGGACAGAACAGATACGCAGTATTTT.

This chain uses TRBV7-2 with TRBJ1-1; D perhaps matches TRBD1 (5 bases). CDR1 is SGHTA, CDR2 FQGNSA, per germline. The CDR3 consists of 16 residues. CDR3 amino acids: CAAAPPGAYLKAEAFF. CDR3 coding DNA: TGTGCAGCAGCACCCCCCGGGGCCTACCTGAAGGCTGAAGCTTTCTTT.

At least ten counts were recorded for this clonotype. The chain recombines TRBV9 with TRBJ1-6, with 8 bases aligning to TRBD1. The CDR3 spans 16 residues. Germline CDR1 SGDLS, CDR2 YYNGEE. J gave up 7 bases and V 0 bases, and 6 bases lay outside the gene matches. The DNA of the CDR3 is TGTGCCAGCAGCGTAGTGACAGGGGCGGAGAATTCACCCCTCCACTTT. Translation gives CASSVVTGAENSPLHF.

Written as DNA, the CDR3 is TGCAGTGCTTCCCCGGCACCCCGACTAGTAGATGAGCAGTTCTTC. Its translation: CSASPAPRLVDEQFF. This chain connects TRBV20-1 to TRBJ2-1; the D gene is possibly TRBD2 (6 bases). Deletions cut 5 bases from V and 8 bases from J, with 22 bases between. The germline V gene has CDR1 DFQATT and CDR2 SNEGSKA (reference sequence). The CDR3 is made up of 15 amino acids.

The CDR3 coding sequence is TGTGCCAGCAGCTTAGCGTTCAACGAGCAGTACTTC. It translates to CASSLAFNEQYF. The chain is built from TRBV7-2 and TRBJ2-7; D remains unclear. Trimming shortened V by 0 bases and J by 5 bases, and 5 bases separated the two germline ends. The CDR3 sequence is 12 residues long. CDR1 is SGHTA, CDR2 FQGNSA, per germline.

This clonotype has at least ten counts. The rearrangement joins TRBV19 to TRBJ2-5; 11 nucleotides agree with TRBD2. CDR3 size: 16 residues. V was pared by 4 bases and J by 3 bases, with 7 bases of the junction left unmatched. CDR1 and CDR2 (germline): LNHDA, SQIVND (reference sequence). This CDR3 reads CASSTTLTSGEETQYF. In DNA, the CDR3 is TGTGCCAGTAGTACTACTCTGACTAGCGGGGAAGAGACCCAGTACTTC.

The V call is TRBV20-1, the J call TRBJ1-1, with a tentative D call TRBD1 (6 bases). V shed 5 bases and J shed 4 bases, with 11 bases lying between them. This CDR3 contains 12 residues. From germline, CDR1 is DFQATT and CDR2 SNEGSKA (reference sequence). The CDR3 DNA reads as TGCAGTGCTCGCTACAGGGTCACTGAAGCTTTCTTT. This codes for CSARYRVTEAFF.

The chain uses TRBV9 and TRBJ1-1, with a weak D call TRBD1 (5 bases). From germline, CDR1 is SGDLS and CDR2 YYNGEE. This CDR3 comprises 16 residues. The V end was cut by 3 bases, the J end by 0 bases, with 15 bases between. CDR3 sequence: CASSAAPGHLNTEAFF. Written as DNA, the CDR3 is TGTGCCAGCAGCGCCGCCCCCGGACACCTGAACACTGAAGCTTTCTTT.

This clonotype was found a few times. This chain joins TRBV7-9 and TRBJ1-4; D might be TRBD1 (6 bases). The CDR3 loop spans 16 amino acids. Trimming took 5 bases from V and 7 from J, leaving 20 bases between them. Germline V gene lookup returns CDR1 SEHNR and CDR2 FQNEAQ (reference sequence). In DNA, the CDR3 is TGTGCCAGCAGCCGGACTTCTACAGGGTCTGGTGAAAAACTGTTTTTT. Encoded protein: CASSRTSTGSGEKLFF.

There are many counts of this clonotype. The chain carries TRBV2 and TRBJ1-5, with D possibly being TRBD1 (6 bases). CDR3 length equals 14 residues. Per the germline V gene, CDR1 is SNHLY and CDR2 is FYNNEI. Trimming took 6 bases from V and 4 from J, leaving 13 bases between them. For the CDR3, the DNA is TGTGCCAGCAGCGTCCGAGACAGGAATCAGCCCCAGCATTTT. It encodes CASSVRDRNQPQHF.

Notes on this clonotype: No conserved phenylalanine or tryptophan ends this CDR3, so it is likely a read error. The CDR3 bases are TGTGCCAGCAGCTTAGGCCGGGGGTTTAGCAATCAGCCCCAGCATTGT. It is translated as CASSLGRGFSNQPQHC. This chain uses TRBV2 with TRBJ1-5, with D perhaps matching TRBD1 (5 bases). The CDR3 consists of 16 residues. The V end was cut by 6 bases, the J end by 0 bases, with 15 bases between. CDR1 and CDR2 from the germline V gene are SNHLY and FYNNEI.

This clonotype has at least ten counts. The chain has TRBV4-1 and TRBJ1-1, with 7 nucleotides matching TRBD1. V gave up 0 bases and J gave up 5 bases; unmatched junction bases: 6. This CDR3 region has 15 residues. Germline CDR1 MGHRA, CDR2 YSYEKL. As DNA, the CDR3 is TGCGCCAGCAGCCAAGACCACAGGGGAGGGACTGAAGCTTTCTTT. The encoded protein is CASSQDHRGGTEAFF.

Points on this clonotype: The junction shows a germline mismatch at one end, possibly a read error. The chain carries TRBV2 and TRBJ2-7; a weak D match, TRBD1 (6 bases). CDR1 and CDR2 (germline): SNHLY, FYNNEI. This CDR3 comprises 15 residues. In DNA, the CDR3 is TGCGCCAGCAGCCAAGAGACAGGTAGTGTCTACGAGCAGTACTTC. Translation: CASSQETGSVYEQYF.

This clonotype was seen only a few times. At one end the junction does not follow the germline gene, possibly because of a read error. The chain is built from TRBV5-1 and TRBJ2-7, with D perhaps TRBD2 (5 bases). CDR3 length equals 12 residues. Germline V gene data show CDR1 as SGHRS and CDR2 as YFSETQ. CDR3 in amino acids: CASSLRGYEQYF. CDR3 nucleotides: TGTGCCAGCAGCCTACGGGGCTACGAGCAGTACTTC.

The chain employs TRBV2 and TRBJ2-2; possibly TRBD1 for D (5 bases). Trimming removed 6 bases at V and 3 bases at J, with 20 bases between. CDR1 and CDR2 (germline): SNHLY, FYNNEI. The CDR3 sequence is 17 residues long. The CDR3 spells CASRGLVGVADTGELFF. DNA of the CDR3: TGTGCCAGCAGGGGTTTAGTAGGGGTGGCCGACACCGGGGAGCTGTTTTTT.

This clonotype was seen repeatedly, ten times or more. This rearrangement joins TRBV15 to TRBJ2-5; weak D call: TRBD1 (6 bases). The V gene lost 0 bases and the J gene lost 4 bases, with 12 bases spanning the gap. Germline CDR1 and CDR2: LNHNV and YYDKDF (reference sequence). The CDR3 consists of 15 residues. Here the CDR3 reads CATSRDRGLGETQYF. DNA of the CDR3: TGTGCCACCAGCAGAGACAGGGGCCTCGGAGAGACCCAGTACTTC.